The present T cell receptor (beta chain) was sequenced within a study of blood T cell repertoires in COVID-19. Only in-frame clones appear in the TCRdb table, and some are missing; sequencing was by immunoSEQ multiplex PCR. Found here are approximately 37,000 clones, about 85% of them singletons; the top ten hold approximately 20%. Trimming took off 0 bases at V and 0 bases at J, with 8 bases between the two ends. The CDR3 consists of 16 residues. Per the germline V gene, CDR1 is MGHRA and CDR2 is YSYEKL. The table lists this clone with a count of one. This receptor was taken from a man aged 50 to 59 in a cohort sampled during active COVID-19. The chain uses TRBV4-1 and TRBJ2-2; D is ambiguous. What was sequenced was peripheral blood. CDR3 region: CASSQEPQANTGELFF. The CDR3 DNA reads as TGCGCCAGCAGCCAAGAACCTCAGGCGAACACCGGGGAGCTGTTTTTT.